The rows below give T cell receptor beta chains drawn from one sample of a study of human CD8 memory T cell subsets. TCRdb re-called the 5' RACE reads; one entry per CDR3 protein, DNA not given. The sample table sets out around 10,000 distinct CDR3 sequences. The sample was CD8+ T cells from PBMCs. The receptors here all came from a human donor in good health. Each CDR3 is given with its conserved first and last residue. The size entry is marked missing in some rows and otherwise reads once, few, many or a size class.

CDR3: CASRDGQGWSEAFF
J: TRBJ1-1
size: NA
V: TRBV5-4

CDR3: CASRGLRKSSYEQYF
J: TRBJ2-7
size: NA
V: TRBV4-2

CDR3: CASSQEPRTEPYEQYF
J: TRBJ2-7
size: NA
V: TRBV4-1

CDR3: CASSSLIISGSSTDTQYF
J: TRBJ2-3
size: NA
V: TRBV7-9

CDR3: CASSYGRGSEQFF
J: TRBJ2-1
size: NA
V: TRBV6-5

CDR3: CASSLGAGVGELFF
J: TRBJ2-2
size: medium-sized
V: TRBV11-2

CDR3: CSVDRLPTEHNQPQHF
J: TRBJ1-5
size: medium-sized
V: TRBV29-1

CDR3: CASSASTDTQYF
J: TRBJ2-3
size: NA
V: TRBV19

CDR3: CATSRDSVVGNEQFF
J: TRBJ2-1
size: NA
V: TRBV15

CDR3: CASSYSIRRVAESTDTQYF
J: TRBJ2-3
size: NA
V: TRBV6-2/TRBV6-3

CDR3: CASSQQWGDEAFF
J: TRBJ1-1
size: NA
V: TRBV4-1

CDR3: CASSPGQEQYF
J: TRBJ2-7
size: NA
V: TRBV27

CDR3: CAIAADRTNTEAFF
J: TRBJ1-1
size: NA
V: TRBV10-3

CDR3: CASSFGRGNQPQHF
J: TRBJ1-5
size: medium-sized
V: TRBV12-3/TRBV12-4

CDR3: CASSYSGSGELFF
J: TRBJ2-2
size: NA
V: TRBV6-5

CDR3: CASSPLGVSNQPQHF
J: TRBJ1-5
size: NA
V: TRBV28

CDR3: CSVELQREQYF
J: TRBJ2-7
size: NA
V: TRBV29-1

CDR3: CSAHGLAGGFYEQYF
J: TRBJ2-7
size: NA
V: TRBV29-1

CDR3: CASNPTGRSANYGYTF
J: TRBJ1-2
size: NA
V: TRBV4-1

CDR3: CSANMIPERGRELAEEETQYF
J: TRBJ2-5
size: NA
V: TRBV20-1

CDR3: CASSHRTETDTQYF
J: TRBJ2-3
size: NA
V: TRBV4-1

CDR3: CTSSQVASGRNAETQYF
J: TRBJ2-5
size: NA
V: TRBV1

CDR3: CASSTPGQGGEKLFF
J: TRBJ1-4
size: NA
V: TRBV28

CDR3: CASSSLPGVQSNTEAFF
J: TRBJ1-1
size: NA
V: TRBV27

CDR3: CATSTTGLAGINTGELFF
J: TRBJ2-2
size: NA
V: TRBV15

CDR3: CAATGGGDTEAFF
J: TRBJ1-1
size: NA
V: TRBV3-1

CDR3: CASSQGIADRNTEAFF
J: TRBJ1-1
size: NA
V: TRBV4-1

CDR3: CASSRQSKYTEAFF
J: TRBJ1-1
size: NA
V: TRBV27

CDR3: CASSFGGGGTEAFF
J: TRBJ1-1
size: NA
V: TRBV13

CDR3: CASSRTVQETQYF
J: TRBJ2-5
size: NA
V: TRBV19

CDR3: CASWNRGNQPQHF
J: TRBJ1-5
size: NA
V: TRBV6-2/TRBV6-3

CDR3: CASSDHRPYNEQFF
J: TRBJ2-1
size: NA
V: TRBV7-2

CDR3: CASSPPRTSGLSYEQYF
J: TRBJ2-7
size: NA
V: TRBV6-2/TRBV6-3

CDR3: CASSPDRGAYGYTF
J: TRBJ1-2
size: NA
V: TRBV19

CDR3: CAISESNRGHTGGYTF
J: TRBJ1-2
size: NA
V: TRBV10-3

CDR3: CASSPGTSGGRSTDTQYF
J: TRBJ2-3
size: NA
V: TRBV27

CDR3: CASTPTGGANTEAFF
J: TRBJ1-1
size: NA
V: TRBV9

CDR3: CSVLFTGTSVYNEQFF
J: TRBJ2-1
size: NA
V: TRBV29-1

CDR3: CASSYRLGAAESYNEQFF
J: TRBJ2-1
size: medium-sized
V: TRBV6-2/TRBV6-3

CDR3: CASSSTGPLNYGYTF
J: TRBJ1-2
size: medium-sized
V: TRBV6-2/TRBV6-3

CDR3: CASSLGSTGDTQYF
J: TRBJ2-5
size: NA
V: TRBV12-3/TRBV12-4

CDR3: CATSDYGSYNEQFF
J: TRBJ2-1
size: NA
V: TRBV24-1

CDR3: CANEGSGGQQFF
J: TRBJ2-1
size: NA
V: TRBV25-1

CDR3: CSARGGGRSQPQHF
J: TRBJ1-5
size: NA
V: TRBV20-1

CDR3: CASSSASRFAVRSPLHF
J: TRBJ1-6
size: NA
V: TRBV27

CDR3: CASSPRDRINTEAFF
J: TRBJ1-1
size: NA
V: TRBV7-8